This TCR beta chain was recovered during a study of Ad26.COV2.S vaccination and SARS-CoV-2 variants. Study context: Donor was one of the participants in the Ad26.COV2.S arm of the COV1001 trial.

Using immunoSEQ multiplex PCR, the repertoire was profiled, and TCRdb retains in-frame clones only, with some absent. The table includes fewer than 400,000 clones, 89% detected once. The germline CDR1 and CDR2 sequences are WNHNN and SYGVQD (reference sequence). V trimming: 5 bases; J trimming: 3 bases; junction bases outside the gene matches: 2. The CDR3 has 13 amino acids. A remark on this clone: Its cognate antigen is unknown.

Specified treatment: roughly 20 received Ad26.COV2.S at low or high dose, single or two shots; several received placebo; per-sample allocation not given. Repertoires come from day 63 after the first vaccine or placebo injection. SARS-CoV-2 spike from the Wuhan strain was encoded by the vaccine, an Ad26 vector. Study-wide findings and caveats: Analyses that measured TCR breadth and depth may have underestimated total T cell responses.

The chain is built from TRBV10-1 and TRBJ2-7, with TRBD1 matching 9 bases. The sample was peripheral blood, taken in a trial of Ad26.COV2.S vaccine versus placebo. The clonotype was recovered from a person between 18 and 65 years old who received the Ad26.COV2.S COVID-19 vaccine or a placebo. The CDR3 reads CASSQGQGYEQYF. Here the CDR3 DNA reads TGCGCCAGCAGTCAGGGACAGGGCTACGAGCAGTACTTC.